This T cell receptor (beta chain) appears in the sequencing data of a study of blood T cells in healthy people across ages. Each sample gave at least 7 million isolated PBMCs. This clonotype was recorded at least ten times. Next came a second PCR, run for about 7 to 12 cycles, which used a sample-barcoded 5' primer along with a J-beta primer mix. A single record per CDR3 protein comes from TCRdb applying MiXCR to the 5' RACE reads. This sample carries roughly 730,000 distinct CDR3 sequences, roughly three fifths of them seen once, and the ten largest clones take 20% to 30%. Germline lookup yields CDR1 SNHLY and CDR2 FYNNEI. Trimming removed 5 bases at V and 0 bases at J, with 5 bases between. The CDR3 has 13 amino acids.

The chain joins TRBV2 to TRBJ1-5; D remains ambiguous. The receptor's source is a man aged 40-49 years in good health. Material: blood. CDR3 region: CASSWGSNQPQHF. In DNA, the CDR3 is TGTGCCAGCAGTTGGGGTAGCAATCAGCCCCAGCATTTT.